The 22 T cell receptor beta chains reported below all come from one sample, sequenced in a study of blood T cell repertoires in COVID-19. The method was immunoSEQ multiplex PCR; TCRdb's version includes in-frame clones alone and lacks a portion of them. The sample lists roughly 270,000 clones, about four fifths occurring once. The material sequenced was PBMCs or T cells enriched from blood (not recorded which). Every receptor here comes from a man between 40 and 49 years old who had been exposed to COVID-19.

This CDR3 is CASSRARYWAFDANTEAFF. In DNA form, the CDR3 reads TGTGCCAGCAGCCGTGCACGGTATTGGGCTTTCGACGCGAACACTGAAGCTTTCTTT. This sequence joins TRBV7-9 and TRBJ1-1; unclear D gene. V lost 5 bases, J lost 1 base, and 26 bases lay in between. The CDR3 totals 19 residues. From germline, CDR1 is SEHNR and CDR2 FQNEAQ (reference sequence).

In this sample, this clone turned up once. The chain carries TRBV6-5 and TRBJ2-3, with TRBD1 matching over 7 bases. Germline V gene lookup returns CDR1 MNHEY and CDR2 SVGAGI. Trimming removed 5 bases from V and 4 bases from J; junction bases left unmatched: 6. The CDR3 loop spans 14 amino acids. CDR3 sequence (DNA): TGTGCCAGCAGTAGACAGGGTAGGGCAGATACGCAGTATTTT. Translating gives CASSRQGRADTQYF.

The sample holds one count of this clone. This rearrangement joins TRBV7-9 to TRBJ2-3, with D tentatively TRBD2 (5 bases). CDR3 size: 16 residues. Trimming stripped 5 bases from V and 6 bases from J, with 21 bases between. Looked up from germline, CDR1 is SEHNR and CDR2 is FQNEAQ (reference sequence). As DNA, the CDR3 is TGTGCCAGCAGCGCCTTGGACTTATTCCCCACTGATACGCAGTATTTT. Translated: CASSALDLFPTDTQYF.

The CDR3 DNA follows: TGTGCCAGCAGGTTCACTGGAACTAATGAAAAACTGTTTTTT. Amino acid sequence: CASRFTGTNEKLFF. The chain couples TRBV3-1 (or the pseudogene TRBV3-2) to TRBJ1-4; D unclear. Trimming pared 6 bases from V and 1 base from J, leaving 9 bases between. The CDR3 runs 14 residues. CDR1 LGHDT and CDR2 YNNKEL come from the germline V gene (reference sequence).

This sequence joins TRBV27 and TRBJ2-7; 8 positions agree with TRBD2. Trimming took 3 bases from V and 6 from J; bases not matched to a gene: 4. Germline V gives CDR1 MNHEY, CDR2 SMNVEV (reference sequence). The length of the CDR3 is 13 residues. The CDR3 loop reads CASSLEGLGEQYF. Here the CDR3 DNA reads TGTGCCAGCAGTTTGGAGGGACTAGGCGAGCAGTACTTC.

This chain links TRBV19 with TRBJ2-1; D is undetermined. The CDR3 runs 12 residues. V gave up 5 bases and J gave up 9 bases, with 11 bases separating them. Germline-derived CDR1 and CDR2 are LNHDA and SQIVND (reference sequence). CDR3 in DNA: TGTGCCAGTAGTGAAAGCGAGACTGAGCAGTTCTTC. Its protein is CASSESETEQFF.

This clone was detected a few times. The genes are TRBV3-1 (or the pseudogene TRBV3-2) and TRBJ1-6; D is unresolved. This CDR3 region has 16 residues. CDR1 and CDR2 (germline): LGHDT, YNNKEL (reference sequence). V was shortened by 0 bases and J by 9 bases, with 15 bases between the two germline ends. The CDR3 reads CASSQDLGRSSSPLHF. CDR3 coding DNA: TGTGCCAGCAGCCAAGATTTGGGGAGATCCAGTTCACCCCTCCACTTT.

The chain recombines TRBV2 with TRBJ1-1; tentative D call: TRBD1 (5 bases). Germline V gene lookup returns CDR1 SNHLY and CDR2 FYNNEI. The CDR3 is 13 residues long. V was clipped by 9 bases and J by 7 bases, with 18 bases between them. This CDR3 is CARQQEPRFEAFF. The CDR3, as DNA: TGTGCCAGGCAACAGGAGCCCCGCTTTGAAGCTTTCTTT.

This chain uses TRBV1 with TRBJ2-5; the listed D gene, TRBD2, was not tested against the DNA. TRBV1 is annotated as a pseudogene. The CDR3 sequence is 12 residues long. The CDR3 nucleotides read TGCACCAGCAGCCAAGCTCAAGAGACCCAGTACTTC. Its translation: CTSSQAQETQYF.

The CDR3 loop is CASSLWGPGVAMPYNEQFF. CDR3 sequence (DNA): TGCGCCAGCAGCTTGTGGGGGCCGGGTGTAGCGATGCCCTACAATGAGCAGTTCTTC. This rearrangement joins TRBV5-1 to TRBJ2-1, with a tentative D call TRBD1 (6 bases). Trimming shortened V by 1 base and J by 2 bases, and 22 bases separated the two germline ends. The CDR3 has 19 residues. The germline CDR1 and CDR2 sequences are SGHRS and YFSETQ.

The rearrangement links TRBV29-1 to TRBJ1-2, with TRBD1 matching 9 bases. This CDR3 has 16 amino acids. Germline V gene data show CDR1 as SQVTM and CDR2 as ANQGSEA. The V segment lost 4 bases and the J segment 7 bases; nucleotides outside the gene matches: 16. The CDR3 coding sequence is TGCAGCGTTGCCCCGAGACAGGGGGGGCCCGGGTCTGGCTACACCTTC. Its translation: CSVAPRQGGPGSGYTF.

This chain links TRBV3-1 (or the pseudogene TRBV3-2) with TRBJ1-6; possible D gene TRBD1, 6 bases. CDR1 is LGHDT, CDR2 YNNKEL, per germline (reference sequence). The CDR3 runs 12 residues. V lost 0 bases and J lost 13, with 7 bases in between. For the CDR3, the DNA is TGTGCCAGCAGCCAAGATAGGGGGCCCCTCCACTTT. Translating gives CASSQDRGPLHF.

This chain links TRBV12-3 or TRBV12-4 with TRBJ1-1; D not resolved. This CDR3 has 12 amino acids. Trimming left V 5 bases short and J 2 bases short, with 6 bases between. The CDR3 nucleotides are TGTGCCAGCAGTCCACAAAACACTGAAGCTTTCTTT. This gives the protein CASSPQNTEAFF.

This chain joins TRBV18 and TRBJ2-7, with 7 positions matching TRBD1. The length of the CDR3 is 13 residues. The trim removed 4 bases at V and 1 base at J, leaving 1 base unmatched. Per the germline V gene, CDR1 is KGHSH and CDR2 is LQKENI. The CDR3 bases are TGTGCCAGCTCACAGACAGGGTCCTACGAGCAGTACTTC. The encoded protein is CASSQTGSYEQYF. Drawing the rest from reference TRBV18 and TRBJ2-7, the complete variable domain is NAGVMQNPRHLVRRRGQEARLRCSPMKGHSHVYWYRQLPEEGLKFMVYLQKENIIDESGMPKERFSAEFPKEGPSILRIQQVVRGDSAAYFCASSQTGSYEQYFGPGTRLTVT.

The chain has TRBV4-2 and TRBJ2-1; D possibly corresponds to TRBD2 (5 bases). The CDR3 sequence is 16 residues long. V lost 5 bases and J 1 base, leaving 15 bases between the germline ends. Germline assignment: CDR1 LGHNA and CDR2 YNFKEQ. Here the CDR3 reads CASSKMSPGSYNEQFF. Here the CDR3 DNA reads TGTGCCAGCAGCAAAATGAGTCCGGGGTCCTACAATGAGCAGTTCTTC.

The V and J genes are TRBV30 and TRBJ1-5, with D perhaps TRBD1 (6 bases). The germline CDR1 and CDR2 sequences are GTSNPN and SVGIG (reference sequence). V dropped 3 bases and J dropped 3 bases, with 12 bases sitting between them. This CDR3 has 14 amino acids. The CDR3 protein is CAWSEGQPNQPQHF. In DNA form, the CDR3 reads TGTGCCTGGAGCGAAGGACAGCCCAATCAGCCCCAGCATTTT.

The CDR3 spells CASSLGGQGLWEETQYF. DNA for the CDR3: TGTGCCAGCAGCTTGGGGGGACAGGGCCTTTGGGAAGAGACCCAGTACTTC. V is TRBV5-6 and J is TRBJ2-5, with TRBD1 matching 9 bases. Germline V gives CDR1 SGHDT, CDR2 YYEEEE. The ends lost 0 bases at V and 3 bases at J; junction bases unmatched: 9. The CDR3 length is 17 residues.

The chain couples TRBV5-6 to TRBJ2-2; D ambiguous. From germline, CDR1 is SGHDT and CDR2 YYEEEE. Between the trimmed V and J ends, which lost 2 bases and 5 bases, there was a span of 10 bases. The CDR3 has 14 residues. The CDR3 sequence: CASSFVASTGELFF. CDR3 sequence (DNA): TGTGCCAGCAGCTTTGTGGCCAGTACCGGGGAGCTGTTTTTT.

This chain links TRBV7-3 with TRBJ2-1; 8 nucleotides agree with TRBD2. Unmatched junction bases numbered 12, after V lost 6 bases and J lost 8 bases. The length of the CDR3 is 15 residues. In germline, CDR1 is SGHTA, CDR2 FQGTGA. The CDR3: CASSRAREGYDEQFF. The CDR3 DNA follows: TGTGCCAGCAGTCGAGCCCGGGAGGGTTATGATGAGCAGTTCTTC. The full variable domain, its missing parts supplied by reference TRBV7-3 and TRBJ2-1, is GAGVSQTPSNKVTEKGKYVELRCDPISGHTALYWYRQSLGQGPEFLIYFQGTGAADDSGLPNDRFFAVRPEGSVSTLKIQRTERGDSAVYLCASSRAREGYDEQFFGPGTRLTVL.

J is TRBJ1-1 and V is TRBV6-5, with TRBD1 as a possible D gene (5 bases). This CDR3 spans 13 amino acids. In germline, CDR1 is MNHEY, CDR2 SVGAGI. Trimming took 6 bases from V and 9 from J, leaving 17 bases between them. The DNA of the CDR3 is TGTGCCAGCAGCGACCCCGGGACTTCCCAAGCTTTCTTT. Its protein is CASSDPGTSQAFF.

The V gene is TRBV27, the J gene TRBJ2-2, with 8 bases lining up with TRBD2. Trimming removed 10 bases from V and 2 bases from J; junction bases left unmatched: 3. CDR1 and CDR2 from the germline V gene are MNHEY and SMNVEV (reference sequence). This CDR3 spans 13 amino acids. DNA of the CDR3: TGTGCCATCGGACTAGCTAACACCGGGGAGCTGTTTTTT. Translation gives CAIGLANTGELFF.

The V and J genes are TRBV30 and TRBJ2-7; D gene unclear. Trimming took off 7 bases at V and 3 bases at J, with 10 bases between the two ends. Germline lookup yields CDR1 GTSNPN and CDR2 SVGIG (reference sequence). The length of the CDR3 is 11 residues. In DNA, the CDR3 is TGTGCCTCTACCCAGGACTACGAGCAGTACTTC. Its translation: CASTQDYEQYF.